The next 17 T cell receptor beta chains were all read from a single sample in a study of OX40 agonist ivuxolimab in advanced cancers. Some clones are missing from TCRdb's copy, which holds only in-frame ones; the method was immunoSEQ multiplex PCR. The sample records about 100,000 clones, over 85% being singletons. This sample comprised CD4+ or CD8+ T cells sorted from blood, obtained in a trial of the OX40 agonist ivuxolimab. These receptors were taken from an adult with an advanced solid tumor such as melanoma, head and neck, liver or kidney cancer.

The chain has TRBV28 and TRBJ2-7, with 7 bases identical to TRBD1. The CDR3 runs 12 residues. V gave up 5 bases and J gave up 7 bases; unmatched junction bases: 5. Germline V gives CDR1 MDHEN, CDR2 SYDVKM. Here the CDR3 reads CASSSRTGEQYF. The CDR3 DNA follows: TGTGCCAGCAGTAGCAGGACAGGAGAGCAGTACTTC.

This clone was counted between two and nine times. V gene TRBV5-1 combines with J gene TRBJ2-7; D is perhaps TRBD1 (5 bases). Germline loops: CDR1 SGHRS, CDR2 YFSETQ. V was shortened by 0 bases and J by 0 bases, with 13 bases between the two germline ends. CDR3 size: 16 residues. The CDR3 nucleotides read TGCGCCAGCAGCTTGGTCCAGGGAACGGGCTCCTACGAGCAGTACTTC. It encodes CASSLVQGTGSYEQYF.

The chain couples TRBV9 to TRBJ2-2; 8 nucleotides agree with TRBD1. Germline V gives CDR1 SGDLS, CDR2 YYNGEE. J lost 1 base, V lost 4 bases, and 6 bases had no gene match. The CDR3 runs to 16 residues. The CDR3 DNA sequence: TGTGCCAGCAGCCCCTCCGGGACAGGGAACACCGGGGAGCTGTTTTTT. It encodes CASSPSGTGNTGELFF.

This clone was seen only once. The CDR3 region has the DNA TGTGCCAGTAGTCTCCATGTAGCGGGGCTTTCAAATGAGCAGTTCTTC. Translated: CASSLHVAGLSNEQFF. The J gene is TRBJ2-1, the V gene TRBV19, with 8 bases fitting TRBD2. CDR3 length: 16 residues. V trimming: 5 bases; J trimming: 7 bases; junction bases outside the gene matches: 13. The germline gives CDR1 LNHDA, CDR2 SQIVND (reference sequence).

The chain is built from TRBV6-5 and TRBJ1-2; possibly TRBD1 for D (5 bases). The CDR3 extends over 14 amino acids. Trimming took 5 bases from V and 4 from J, leaving 14 bases between them. The V gene's germline CDR1 is MNHEY and CDR2 SVGAGI. CDR3: CASSRSTGAYGYTF. The CDR3, as DNA: TGTGCCAGCAGTCGGTCCACAGGAGCCTATGGCTACACCTTC.

This chain joins TRBV6-5 and TRBJ1-2, with D possibly matching TRBD1 (6 bases). Germline lookup yields CDR1 MNHEY and CDR2 SVGAGI. Trimming stripped 2 bases from V and 10 bases from J, with 8 bases between. The length of the CDR3 is 11 residues. Here the CDR3 DNA reads TGTGCCAGCAGTTACCAGGGACACTACACCTTC. Protein: CASSYQGHYTF.

The J gene is TRBJ2-1, the V gene TRBV11-2; D possibly corresponds to TRBD2 (5 bases). CDR3 length equals 15 residues. Germline V gene sequence: CDR1 SGHAT, CDR2 FQNNGV. Trimming pared 5 bases from V and 5 bases from J, leaving 16 bases between. The CDR3 nucleotides are TGTGCCAGCAGCCCCCGGTACCGGCGGGACAATGAGCAGTTCTTC. Translation: CASSPRYRRDNEQFF. The variable domain in full, with the rest retrieved from reference TRBV11-2 and TRBJ2-1, is EAGVAQSPRYKIIEKRQSVAFWCNPISGHATLYWYQQILGQGPKLLIQFQNNGVVDDSQLPKDRFSAERLKGVDSTLKIQPAKLEDSAVYLCASSPRYRRDNEQFFGPGTRLTVL.

The chain carries TRBV7-2 and TRBJ2-7; 8 bases are shared with TRBD1. Germline trimming cut 1 base from V and 4 bases from J; bases unmatched to any gene: 6. The CDR3 is 15 residues long. CDR1 SGHTA and CDR2 FQGNSA come from the germline V gene. The CDR3 loop reads CASSLGRQGLYEQYF. Here the CDR3 DNA reads TGTGCCAGCAGCTTAGGCAGACAGGGGCTTTACGAGCAGTACTTC.

This clone was seen more than once but under ten times. The V call is TRBV2, the J call TRBJ1-2, with TRBD1 matching over 8 bases. V shed 5 bases, J shed 4 bases, and the junction held 6 bases outside the gene matches. The V gene's germline CDR1 is SNHLY and CDR2 FYNNEI. This CDR3 is 14 amino acids long. The CDR3: CASSPGQGGYGYTF. In DNA, the CDR3 is TGTGCCAGCAGTCCAGGACAGGGCGGCTATGGCTACACCTTC.

This sequence joins TRBV28 and TRBJ2-4, with unresolved D. The CDR3 length is 14 residues. In germline, CDR1 is MDHEN, CDR2 SYDVKM. V shed 5 bases and J shed 12 bases, with 20 bases lying between them. CDR3 protein: CASSKPQRLDYQYF. CDR3 nucleotide sequence: TGTGCCAGCAGTAAACCGCAGCGACTGGATTATCAGTACTTC. Filled out from reference TRBV28 and TRBJ2-4, the complete variable domain reads DVKVTQSSRYLVKRTGEKVFLECVQDMDHENMFWYRQDPGLGLRLIYFSYDVKMKEKGDIPEGYSVSREKKERFSLILESASTNQTSMYLCASSKPQRLDYQYFGAGTRLSVL.

The V call is TRBV5-6, the J call TRBJ1-2, with 7 bases identical to TRBD1. There are 15 residues in the CDR3. J gave up 4 bases and V 0 bases, and 6 bases lay outside the gene matches. CDR1 and CDR2 from the germline V gene are SGHDT and YYEEEE. The CDR3 DNA sequence: TGTGCCAGCAGCTTGGGGGGACAGTCCGTCTATGGCTACACCTTC. Translating gives CASSLGGQSVYGYTF.

The chain couples TRBV6-5 to TRBJ2-7; 7 bases line up with TRBD1. Germline V CDR1 and CDR2: MNHEY, SVGAGI. The V segment lost 0 bases and the J segment 4 bases; nucleotides outside the gene matches: 3. This CDR3 region has 14 residues. As DNA, the CDR3 is TGTGCCAGCAGTTACTCCTCACAGGGGTACGAGCAGTACTTC. This encodes CASSYSSQGYEQYF.

The rearrangement links TRBV25-1 to TRBJ2-7, with D unresolved. Germline CDR1 is MGHDK and CDR2 is SYGVNS. The CDR3 length is 13 residues. With 4 bases removed from V and 4 bases from J, the gap between germline ends came to 11 bases. The CDR3 region is CASSAPWAYEQYF. CDR3 sequence (DNA): TGTGCCAGCAGTGCACCGTGGGCGTACGAGCAGTACTTC.

This rearrangement joins TRBV29-1 to TRBJ2-3; TRBD2 agrees at 9 bases. CDR1 and CDR2 from the germline V gene are SQVTM and ANQGSEA. The CDR3 has 17 amino acids. V lost 3 bases to trimming and J lost 0 bases; unmatched junction nucleotides: 10. The CDR3 protein is CSVDKRGVTTSTDTQYF. CDR3 DNA: TGCAGCGTTGATAAGCGGGGGGTAACTACTAGCACAGATACGCAGTATTTT.

The chain joins TRBV2 to TRBJ2-2; D remains ambiguous. Germline CDR1 SNHLY, CDR2 FYNNEI. This CDR3 is 13 amino acids long. V gave up 4 bases and J gave up 5 bases, with 8 bases separating them. The CDR3 reads CASSGITTGELFF. The DNA for the CDR3 is TGTGCCAGCAGTGGGATTACAACCGGGGAGCTGTTTTTT.

This clone was observed a few times. The chain recombines TRBV7-2 with TRBJ2-7; possibly TRBD2 for D (6 bases). This CDR3 contains 13 residues. V gave up 6 bases and J gave up 3 bases, with 12 bases separating them. The germline CDR1 and CDR2 sequences are SGHTA and FQGNSA. CDR3 region: CASRARGNYEQYF. The CDR3, as DNA: TGTGCCAGCAGGGCCCGGGGGAACTACGAGCAGTACTTC.

The chain is built from TRBV6-1 and TRBJ2-1; TRBD1 aligns across 7 bases. CDR1 and CDR2 (germline): MNHNS, SASEGT. Trimming removed 7 bases from V and 4 bases from J; junction bases left unmatched: 10. CDR3 length equals 15 residues. CDR3 protein: CASTVDRSSYNEQFF. The CDR3 nucleotides read TGTGCCAGCACCGTGGACAGGTCCTCATACAATGAGCAGTTCTTC.